This T cell receptor (beta chain) appears in the sequencing data of a study of blood T cell repertoires in COVID-19. Study-level background: PBMCs, B-cell-depleted T cells, or T cells were the source of the cDNA or gDNA that made up the material.

The CDR3 is 16 amino acids. CDR1 SGHTA and CDR2 FQGTGA come from the germline V gene. The V gene end was trimmed by 2 bases and the J gene end by 3 bases; junction bases not matched to a gene: 9. TCRdb's copy holds only in-frame clones and misses some; the assay was immunoSEQ multiplex PCR. The sample holds roughly 220,000 clones, 80% seen once. Sequences were obtained from PBMCs or T cells enriched from blood (not recorded which). This sequence joins TRBV7-3 and TRBJ2-5; 7 bases are shared with TRBD2. The clonotype originates from a man aged 25-45 years with acute COVID-19. Written as DNA, the CDR3 is TGTGCCAGCAGCTTAGAAAGGGCTAGCGGAAAAGAGACCCAGTACTTC. Amino acids: CASSLERASGKETQYF.